Below are 7 T cell receptor beta chains sequenced from a single sample in a study of sequential checkpoint blockade in melanoma. Here immunoSEQ multiplex PCR was the method, and the copy in TCRdb shows in-frame clones only, minus some. The sample has more than 15,000 clones, around 70% seen once. Treatment of the sample: randomized to nivolumab then ipilimumab (arm A) or the reverse (arm B). The material sequenced was CD8+ T cells sorted from blood (inferred from file names), taken from a patient given nivolumab and ipilimumab in sequence. The receptors originated from a human donor with melanoma.

The chain recombines TRBV9 with TRBJ1-5; no definite D call. The germline gives CDR1 SGDLS, CDR2 YYNGEE. The CDR3 is 14 residues long. Trimming took off 0 bases at V and 7 bases at J, with 11 bases between the two ends. The CDR3 DNA reads TGTGCCAGCAGCGTAGGTGAATTCGAGCAGCCCCAGCATTTT. This encodes CASSVGEFEQPQHF.

This sequence joins TRBV9 and TRBJ1-2; D possibly corresponds to TRBD1 (5 bases). The V end lost 4 bases, the J end lost 0 bases, and 16 bases lay between the germline ends. The CDR3 runs to 16 residues. The germline CDR1 and CDR2 sequences are SGDLS and YYNGEE. In DNA form, the CDR3 reads TGTGCCAGCAGCTCCCCCGGGGACTTTCCTAACTATGGCTACACCTTC. Protein sequence: CASSSPGDFPNYGYTF.

This clone was seen a single time. The J gene is TRBJ2-5, the V gene TRBV7-6; D gene unclear. The length of the CDR3 is 14 residues. Germline V CDR1 and CDR2: SGHVS, FNYEAQ. The V and J ends lost 5 bases and 4 bases respectively, with 14 bases between them. CDR3 sequence: CASSLRGLGETQYF. In DNA form, the CDR3 reads TGTGCCAGCAGCCTGAGAGGCCTAGGAGAGACCCAGTACTTC.

The rearrangement links TRBV18 to TRBJ1-6, with D unclear. CDR3 length: 18 residues. Germline CDR1 and CDR2: KGHSH and LQKENI. V was trimmed by 1 base and J by 8 bases, leaving 21 bases between them. The CDR3: CASSPQFFERVGDSPLHF. The CDR3, as DNA: TGTGCCAGCTCACCACAGTTTTTCGAAAGAGTCGGAGATTCACCCCTCCACTTT.

The chain links TRBV15 to TRBJ1-6; D is unresolved. The ends were cut back, 0 bases at V and 7 bases at J, with 7 bases in the middle. CDR3 length: 14 residues. Per germline, CDR1 LNHNV and CDR2 YYDKDF (reference sequence). DNA of the CDR3: TGTGCCACCAGCAGAGAGTCGAGAAATTCACCCCTCCACTTT. This sequence encodes CATSRESRNSPLHF.

This clone was picked up a small number of times. The CDR3 loop reads CASSVTGGVNEQFF. Here the CDR3 DNA reads TGTGCCAGCAGTGTGACAGGGGGTGTAAATGAGCAGTTCTTC. The chain links TRBV6-1 to TRBJ2-1; the match to TRBD1 covers 9 bases. Trimming took 4 bases from V and 7 from J; bases not matched to a gene: 5. CDR1 is MNHNS, CDR2 SASEGT, per germline. The CDR3 consists of 14 residues.

The V and J genes are TRBV7-6 and TRBJ2-2; 9 bases line up with TRBD1. Germline V lookup: CDR1 SGHVS, CDR2 FNYEAQ. V gave up 1 base and J gave up 7 bases; unmatched junction bases: 13. The CDR3 runs 18 residues. The CDR3 here is CASSLESAGTGFVGELFF. For the CDR3, the DNA is TGTGCCAGCAGCTTAGAAAGCGCCGGGACAGGGTTTGTCGGGGAGCTGTTTTTT.